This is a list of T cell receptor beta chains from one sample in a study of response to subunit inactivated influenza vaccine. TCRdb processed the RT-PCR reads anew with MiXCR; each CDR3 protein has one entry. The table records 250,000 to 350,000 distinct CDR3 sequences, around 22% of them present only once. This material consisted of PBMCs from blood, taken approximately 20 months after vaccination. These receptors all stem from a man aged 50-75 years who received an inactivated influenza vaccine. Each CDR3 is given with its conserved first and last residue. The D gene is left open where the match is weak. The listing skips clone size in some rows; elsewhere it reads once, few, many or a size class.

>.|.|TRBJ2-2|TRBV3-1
CASSQVKVNTGELFF
TGTGCCAGCAGCCAAGTAAAAGTGAACACCGGGGAGCTGTTTTTT
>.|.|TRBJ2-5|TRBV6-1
CASRREQTQETQYF
TGTGCCAGCAGGAGAGAACAGACACAAGAGACCCAGTACTTC
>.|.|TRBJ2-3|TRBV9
CASSVAPNTDTQYF
TGTGCCAGCAGCGTAGCCCCAAACACAGATACGCAGTATTTT
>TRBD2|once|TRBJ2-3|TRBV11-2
CASNDERTSGLSTDTQYF
TGTGCCAGCAACGACGAAAGAACTAGCGGGCTTAGCACAGATACGCAGTATTTT
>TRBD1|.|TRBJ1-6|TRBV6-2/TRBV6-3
CASTRAEGQGSPLHF
TGTGCCAGCACCCGCGCGGAAGGACAGGGATCACCCCTCCACTTT
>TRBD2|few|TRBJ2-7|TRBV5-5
CASSKGLASYEQYF
TGTGCCAGCAGCAAGGGACTAGCATCCTACGAGCAGTACTTC
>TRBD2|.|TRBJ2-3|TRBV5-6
CASSLIAGRSDTQYF
TGTGCCAGCAGCTTGATAGCGGGAAGGTCGGATACGCAGTATTTT
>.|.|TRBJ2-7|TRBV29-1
CSVELTGRYEQYF
TGCAGCGTTGAACTAACGGGTCGGTACGAGCAGTACTTC
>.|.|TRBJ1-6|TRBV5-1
CASSLEVTAINSPLHF
TGCGCCAGCAGCTTGGAAGTGACAGCAATTAATTCACCCCTCCACTTT
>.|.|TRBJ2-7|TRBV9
CASSAGPEYYEQYF
TGTGCCAGCAGCGCCGGGCCAGAATACTACGAGCAGTACTTC
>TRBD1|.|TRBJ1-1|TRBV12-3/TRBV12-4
CGSKPTSDRDAFF
TGTGGCAGCAAACCAACCTCGGACAGGGACGCTTTCTTT
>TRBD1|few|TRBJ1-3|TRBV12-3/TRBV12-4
CASSSSRQGGGNTIYF
TGTGCCAGCAGCAGCTCCCGACAGGGTGGTGGAAACACCATATATTTT
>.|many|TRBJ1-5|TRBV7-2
CASSLYRVPNQPQHF
TGTGCCAGCAGCCTGTACAGGGTACCAAATCAGCCCCAGCATTTT
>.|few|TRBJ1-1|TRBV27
CASRLRGGTEAFF
TGTGCCAGCCGACTACGGGGCGGGACTGAAGCTTTCTTT
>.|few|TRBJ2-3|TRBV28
CASNTPFRGPSPGTDTQYF
TGTGCCAGCAACACCCCATTTAGGGGACCTTCGCCCGGCACAGATACGCAGTATTTT
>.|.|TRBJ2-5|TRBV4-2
CASSQDLRGQETQYF
TGTGCCAGCAGCCAAGATTTGAGGGGTCAAGAGACCCAGTACTTC
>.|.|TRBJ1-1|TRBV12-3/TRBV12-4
CASSLKAKGAEAFF
TGTGCCAGCAGTTTGAAGGCGAAGGGCGCTGAAGCTTTCTTT
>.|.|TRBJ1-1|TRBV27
CASSPGVGGAFF
TGTGCCAGCAGTCCGGGAGTTGGTGGAGCTTTCTTT
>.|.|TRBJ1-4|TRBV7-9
CASSLADLPTNEKLFF
TGTGCCAGCAGCTTAGCAGACCTCCCAACTAATGAAAAACTGTTTTTT
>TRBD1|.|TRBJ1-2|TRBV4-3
CASSQEPQGNYGYTF
TGCGCCAGCAGCCAAGAACCACAGGGGAACTATGGCTACACCTTC
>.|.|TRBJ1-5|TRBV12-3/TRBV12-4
CASSLGGGAAGHF
TGTGCCAGCAGTTTAGGTGGGGGGGCCGCCGGGCATTTT
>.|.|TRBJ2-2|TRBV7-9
CASSGGLNGLTGELFF
TGTGCCAGCAGCGGGGGACTTAATGGACTTACCGGGGAGCTGTTTTTT
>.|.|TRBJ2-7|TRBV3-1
CASAAVPYEQYF
TGTGCCAGCGCCGCCGTTCCCTACGAGCAGTACTTC
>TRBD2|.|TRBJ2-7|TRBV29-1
CSVDLGTSGSYEQYF
TGCAGCGTTGACCTGGGGACTAGCGGGAGCTACGAGCAGTACTTC
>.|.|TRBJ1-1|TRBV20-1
CRGGDGNTEAFF
TGCAGGGGGGGGGACGGGAACACTGAAGCTTTCTTT
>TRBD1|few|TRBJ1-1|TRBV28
CASRRQGFWNTEAFF
TGTGCCAGCAGACGACAGGGATTCTGGAACACTGAAGCTTTCTTT
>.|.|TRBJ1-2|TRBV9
CASSVAGNLNYGYTF
TGTGCCAGCAGCGTAGCAGGGAACCTTAACTATGGCTACACCTTC
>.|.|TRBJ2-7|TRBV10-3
CAISDRGISGRSFGYEQYF
TGTGCCATCAGTGACCGCGGGATCAGCGGCCGGTCCTTCGGCTACGAGCAGTACTTC
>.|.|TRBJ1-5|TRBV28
CASSRRGWPQHF
TGTGCCAGCAGCCGCCGAGGTTGGCCCCAGCATTTT
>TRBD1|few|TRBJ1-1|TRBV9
CASSPFGGGANTEAFF
TGTGCCAGCAGCCCCTTTGGAGGGGGCGCGAACACTGAAGCTTTCTTT
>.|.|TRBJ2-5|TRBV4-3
CASSQDWSHQETQYF
TGCGCCAGCAGCCAAGATTGGAGCCACCAAGAGACCCAGTACTTC
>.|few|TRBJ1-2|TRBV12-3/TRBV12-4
CASSSGWDINGYTF
TGTGCCAGCAGCTCCGGATGGGACATCAACGGCTACACCTTC
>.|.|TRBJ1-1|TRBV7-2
CASSRISEAFF
TGTGCCAGCAGCCGCATTTCGGAAGCTTTCTTT
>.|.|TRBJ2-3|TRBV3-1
CASSQVTEDTQYF
TGTGCCAGCAGCCAAGTCACGGAAGATACGCAGTATTTT
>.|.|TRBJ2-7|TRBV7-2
CASSLPSLYEQYF
TGTGCCAGCAGCTTACCTAGTCTATACGAGCAGTACTTC
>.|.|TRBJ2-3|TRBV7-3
CASSPHGTVASDTDTQYF
TGTGCCAGCAGCCCCCATGGGACCGTAGCGAGTGACACAGATACGCAGTATTTT
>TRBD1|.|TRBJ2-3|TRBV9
CASSVGTGETDTQYF
TGTGCCAGCAGCGTGGGGACAGGGGAAACAGATACGCAGTATTTT
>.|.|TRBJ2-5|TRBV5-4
CASSPTAGEGETQYF
TGTGCCAGCAGCCCTACCGCAGGGGAGGGAGAGACCCAGTACTTC
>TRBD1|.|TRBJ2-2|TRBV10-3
CATAGQGVGGELFF
TGTGCCACCGCGGGACAGGGGGTGGGCGGGGAGCTGTTTTTT
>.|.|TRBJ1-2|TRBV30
CAWSVAPGWDGYTF
TGTGCCTGGAGTGTAGCGCCAGGGTGGGATGGCTACACCTTC
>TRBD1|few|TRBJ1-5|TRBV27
CASSSRGRESLSGVRNQPQHF
TGTGCCAGCAGTTCCAGGGGGCGGGAGAGTCTTAGTGGCGTTCGCAATCAGCCCCAGCATTTT
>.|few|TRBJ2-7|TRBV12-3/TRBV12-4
CASSFRPWAEETYEQYF
TGTGCCAGCAGTTTTAGGCCCTGGGCAGAAGAAACCTACGAGCAGTACTTC
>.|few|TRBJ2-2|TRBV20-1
CSASGLTTYTGELFF
TGCAGTGCTAGTGGGCTCACTACTTACACCGGGGAGCTGTTTTTT
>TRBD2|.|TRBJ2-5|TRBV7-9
CASSSVAGVQETQYF
TGTGCCAGCAGCTCAGTTGCGGGGGTCCAAGAGACCCAGTACTTC
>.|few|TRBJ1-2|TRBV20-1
CSARGAGYGYTF
TGCAGTGCAAGGGGGGCGGGATATGGCTACACCTTC
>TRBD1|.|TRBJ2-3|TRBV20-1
CSEPGTGTNTQYF
TGCAGTGAACCCGGGACAGGGACGAATACGCAGTATTTT
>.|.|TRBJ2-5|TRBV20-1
CSATSPFSIQETQYF
TGCAGTGCTACAAGTCCCTTCTCCATACAAGAGACCCAGTACTTC
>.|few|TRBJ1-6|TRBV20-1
CSASTAAPLHF
TGCAGTGCTTCGACCGCTGCACCCCTCCACTTT
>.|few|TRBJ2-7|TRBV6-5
CASSYSMGRMEQYF
TGTGCCAGCAGTTACTCGATGGGAAGGATGGAGCAGTACTTC
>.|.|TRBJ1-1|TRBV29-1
CSVVPGRAFF
TGCAGCGTTGTACCAGGTCGAGCTTTCTTT
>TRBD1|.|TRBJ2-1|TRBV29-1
CSVGDRRNNEQFF
TGCAGCGTCGGGGACAGGAGGAACAATGAGCAGTTCTTC
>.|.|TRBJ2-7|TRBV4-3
CASSQQATYEQYF
TGCGCCAGCAGCCAACAGGCTACCTACGAGCAGTACTTC
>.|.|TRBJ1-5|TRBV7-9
CASSLANQPQHF
TGTGCCAGCAGCTTAGCGAATCAGCCCCAGCATTTT